What follows are 2 T cell receptor beta chains derived from one specimen sequenced in a study of blood T cells in healthy people across ages. For the second PCR, which ran for about 7 to 11 cycles, a sample-barcoded 5' primer and a J-beta primer mix were used. One entry per CDR3 protein results from TCRdb running MiXCR on the 5' RACE reads. The sample has a few hundred thousand distinct CDR3 sequences; more than 45% are singletons. The sample was blood. The receptors were gathered from a man in his sixties in good health.

The gene calls are TRBV6-5 and TRBJ1-1; maybe TRBD1 (5 bases). V was pared by 0 bases and J by 1 base, with 15 bases between. Germline CDR1 is MNHEY and CDR2 is SVGAGI. This CDR3 spans 17 amino acids. CDR3 region: CASSYSGRVGTNTEAFF. Here the CDR3 DNA reads TGTGCCAGCAGTTACTCTGGCCGTGTCGGGACGAACACTGAAGCTTTCTTT.

This clonotype was counted between two and nine times. V gene TRBV9 combines with J gene TRBJ2-6, with no clear D. The germline V gene encodes CDR1 SGDLS and CDR2 YYNGEE. Trimming took off 3 bases at V and 0 bases at J, with 4 bases between the two ends. CDR3 length: 14 amino acids. The CDR3 is CASSEDSGANVLTF. CDR3 DNA sequence: TGTGCCAGCAGCGAGGACTCTGGGGCCAACGTCCTGACTTTC.